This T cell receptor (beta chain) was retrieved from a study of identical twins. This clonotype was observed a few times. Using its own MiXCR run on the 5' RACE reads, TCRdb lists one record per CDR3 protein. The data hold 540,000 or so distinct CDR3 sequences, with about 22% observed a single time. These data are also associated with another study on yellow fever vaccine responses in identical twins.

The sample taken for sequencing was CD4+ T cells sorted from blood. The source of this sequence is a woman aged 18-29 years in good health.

The CDR3 coding sequence is TGCGCCAGCAGCTTGGAAGGACAGGCCAGCTATGGCTACACCTTC. This encodes CASSLEGQASYGYTF. The chain recombines TRBV5-1 with TRBJ1-2, with TRBD1 matching 7 bases. V dropped 0 bases and J dropped 4; count of bases not matched to a gene: 6. There are 15 residues in the CDR3. CDR1 and CDR2 (germline): SGHRS, YFSETQ.